The 21 T cell receptor beta chains presented below share a single source sample, sequenced in a study of T cell repertoires in cytomegalovirus infection. TCRdb itself ran the reads through MiXCR, one entry per CDR3 protein. The sample shows tens of thousands of distinct CDR3 sequences, 20% of them seen only once. Their cognate antigens are unknown. This sample comprised CD8+ T cells from cultured PBMCs, obtained from culture after CMV antigen stimulation. The receptors derive from a human donor in good health (CMV status not recorded). Some clones in this sample may be carry-over from other donors' samples.

This clonotype occurred a few times. The genes are TRBV7-2 and TRBJ2-7; D ambiguous. Trimming took 5 bases from V and 7 from J, leaving 15 bases between them. CDR1 SGHTA and CDR2 FQGNSA come from the germline V gene. This CDR3 contains 13 residues. CDR3 residues: CASSLALYSEQYF. CDR3 DNA sequence: TGTGCCAGCAGCCTCGCCCTATACAGTGAGCAGTACTTC.

This clonotype came up a few times. The chain combines TRBV7-9 with TRBJ1-2; D is uncertain. Trimming stripped 3 bases from V and 0 bases from J, with 14 bases between. The CDR3 has 16 amino acids. CDR1 is SEHNR and CDR2 is FQNEAQ in the germline V gene (reference sequence). The CDR3 loop is CASSFSLTGTNYGYTF. CDR3 DNA: TGTGCCAGCAGCTTTTCACTGACGGGGACTAACTATGGCTACACCTTC.

The gene calls are TRBV27 and TRBJ2-2; possibly TRBD1 for D (5 bases). The CDR3 has 13 residues. The V and J ends lost 4 bases and 4 bases respectively, with 7 bases between them. Germline CDR1 reads MNHEY; CDR2 reads SMNVEV (reference sequence). CDR3 bases: TGTGCCAGCAGTTGGGGCAGCACCGGGGAGCTGTTTTTT. Protein sequence: CASSWGSTGELFF.

V and J are TRBV2 and TRBJ1-2, with D possibly TRBD1 on 5 matching bases. The germline V gene has CDR1 SNHLY and CDR2 FYNNEI. The CDR3 has 11 residues. Trimming cost V 6 bases and J 8 bases, with 10 bases left between them. The CDR3 loop reads CASSLGEGYTF. The CDR3 region has the DNA TGTGCCAGCAGCTTAGGGGAAGGCTACACCTTC.

This clonotype was recorded at least ten times. The V gene is TRBV18, the J gene TRBJ2-7, with 7 positions matching TRBD1. From germline, CDR1 is KGHSH and CDR2 LQKENI. With V trimmed by 2 bases and J by 5 bases, 6 bases remained unmatched. The CDR3 loop spans 14 amino acids. The CDR3 DNA follows: TGTGCCAGCTCACCAAGACAGGGCACGGACGAGCAGTACTTC. Protein sequence: CASSPRQGTDEQYF.

This clonotype came up a few times. The chain has TRBV29-1 and TRBJ2-5; the D gene is possibly TRBD2 (6 bases). V was cut by 0 bases and J by 2 bases, with 13 bases left in between. This CDR3 is 15 amino acids long. Germline loops: CDR1 SQVTM, CDR2 ANQGSEA. CDR3 region: CSVEDLRTTQETQYF. The CDR3 coding sequence is TGCAGCGTTGAAGATCTCCGGACTACACAAGAGACCCAGTACTTC. The full variable domain, its missing parts supplied by reference TRBV29-1 and TRBJ2-5, is SAVISQKPSRDICQRGTSLTIQCQVDSQVTMMFWYRQQPGQSLTLIATANQGSEATYESGFVIDKFPISRPNLTFSTLTVSNMSPEDSSIYLCSVEDLRTTQETQYFGPGTRLLVL.

V and J are TRBV6-5 and TRBJ1-1; D is unclear. CDR3 length: 13 residues. CDR1 MNHEY and CDR2 SVGAGI come from the germline V gene. Trimming stripped 0 bases from V and 8 bases from J, with 10 bases between. The CDR3 bases are TGTGCCAGCAGTTACTCGATCTCCAGGGAAGCTTTCTTT. It yields the protein CASSYSISREAFF.

The sample holds many counts of this clonotype. The V call is TRBV27, the J call TRBJ1-6, with a possible D match to TRBD1 (5 bases). Germline assignment: CDR1 MNHEY and CDR2 SMNVEV (reference sequence). The germline V and J ends were trimmed by 8 bases and 2 bases, with 16 bases remaining between them. The length of the CDR3 is 16 residues. CDR3 region: CASGWGDSPYNSPLHF. CDR3 in DNA: TGTGCCAGCGGGTGGGGCGACAGCCCCTATAATTCACCCCTCCACTTT.

In its sample, this clonotype was seen many times. The V gene is TRBV7-9, the J gene TRBJ2-3, with TRBD2 identical over 10 bases. This CDR3 is 16 amino acids long. V gave up 5 bases and J gave up 1 base; unmatched junction bases: 6. Germline assignment: CDR1 SEHNR and CDR2 FQNEAQ (reference sequence). CDR3 coding DNA: TGTGCCAGCAGCGAGACTAGCGGGCCCCGCACAGATACGCAGTATTTT. This translates into CASSETSGPRTDTQYF.

There are a few counts of this clonotype. V is TRBV6-1 and J is TRBJ2-7; 8 bases line up with TRBD1. The germline V gene encodes CDR1 MNHNS and CDR2 SASEGT. Trimming at V came to 0 bases and at J to 9 bases, leaving 13 bases not matched to a gene. The CDR3 is made up of 16 amino acids. CDR3 DNA sequence: TGTGCCAGCAGTGAAGCCGCAGGGGGCAGCATAGCAGGGCAGTACTTC. As protein: CASSEAAGGSIAGQYF.

This chain connects TRBV7-2 to TRBJ2-3; 7 bases map to TRBD1. With 3 bases clipped from V and 8 bases from J, the junction kept 5 bases outside the gene matches. Per germline, CDR1 SGHTA and CDR2 FQGNSA. The CDR3 runs to 13 residues. The CDR3: CASSLARDSTQYF. The CDR3 region has the DNA TGTGCCAGCAGCTTGGCTAGGGACAGTACGCAGTATTTT.

This clonotype was recorded at least ten times. The chain employs TRBV19 and TRBJ1-2; D ambiguous. Trimming left V 5 bases short and J 3 bases short, with 19 bases between. Per germline, CDR1 LNHDA and CDR2 SQIVND (reference sequence). This CDR3 spans 16 amino acids. CDR3 sequence reads: CASSLQEGSGDYGYTF. The CDR3 coding sequence is TGTGCCAGTAGTCTCCAAGAAGGGTCCGGAGACTATGGCTACACCTTC.

This clonotype was observed at least ten times. The chain is built from TRBV5-1 and TRBJ2-1, with TRBD2 identical over 14 bases. J lost 5 bases, V lost 5 bases, and 6 bases had no gene match. This CDR3 is built from 16 residues. Germline-derived CDR1 and CDR2 are SGHRS and YFSETQ. In DNA, the CDR3 is TGCGCCAGCAGTCCGGGACTAGCGGGAGTAGACAATGAGCAGTTCTTC. Residues: CASSPGLAGVDNEQFF.

This clonotype was observed a few times. J is TRBJ1-5 and V is TRBV7-8; 10 bases fit TRBD1. Trimming took 4 bases from V and 6 from J; bases not matched to a gene: 6. Germline lookup yields CDR1 SGHVS and CDR2 FQNEAQ. CDR3 size: 15 residues. CDR3 region: CASSSGTGVLQPQHF. The CDR3 DNA reads TGTGCCAGCAGCTCCGGGACAGGGGTACTTCAGCCCCAGCATTTT.

This clonotype has a handful of counts. The V call is TRBV6-6, the J call TRBJ2-7; D might be TRBD1 (6 bases). This CDR3 has 17 residues. The germline CDR1 and CDR2 sequences are MNHNY and SVGAGI (reference sequence). Trimming removed 5 bases at V and 6 bases at J, with 26 bases between. The CDR3: CASSDQSRRPQGSEQYF. CDR3 bases: TGTGCCAGCAGTGACCAGTCTCGGAGGCCCCAGGGGAGCGAGCAGTACTTC.

This clonotype was detected a few times. The chain links TRBV6-2 or TRBV6-3 to TRBJ2-7; D unclear. Trimming left V 8 bases short and J 1 base short, with 15 bases between. The CDR3 covers 14 residues. The V gene's germline CDR1 is MNHEY and CDR2 SVGEGT. In nucleotides, the CDR3 is TGTGCCAGCGGCAGAAGGACGGAATCCTACGAGCAGTACTTC. Encoded protein: CASGRRTESYEQYF.

This clonotype has more than one count but fewer than ten. The CDR3 here is CASSQLGLATQYF. DNA of the CDR3: TGCGCCAGCAGCCAACTGGGGTTGGCTACGCAGTATTTT. The rearrangement links TRBV4-1 to TRBJ2-3; D unresolved. The CDR3 is made up of 13 amino acids. Trimming left V 2 bases short and J 8 bases short, with 11 bases between. CDR1 and CDR2 (germline): MGHRA, YSYEKL.

There are a few counts of this clonotype. This rearrangement joins TRBV5-8 to TRBJ2-3; D call uncertain. Per the germline V gene, CDR1 is SGHTS and CDR2 is YDEGEE. V was shortened by 2 bases and J by 1 base, with 8 bases between the two germline ends. The CDR3 has 14 residues. The CDR3 coding sequence is TGTGCCAGCAGCTTCATGTTGGGCACAGATACGCAGTATTTT. Translation gives CASSFMLGTDTQYF.

A few counts support this clonotype. V gene TRBV7-9 combines with J gene TRBJ1-2; D is undetermined. The germline V gene encodes CDR1 SEHNR and CDR2 FQNEAQ (reference sequence). Trimming stripped 1 base from V and 0 bases from J, with 12 bases between. CDR3 length equals 16 residues. The CDR3 sequence: CASSLVSAGANYGYTF. DNA of the CDR3: TGTGCCAGCAGCTTAGTCTCGGCAGGAGCTAACTATGGCTACACCTTC.

This clonotype has only a few counts. This chain uses TRBV7-8 with TRBJ1-2; 9 nucleotides match TRBD1. The CDR3 sequence is 14 residues long. V was clipped by 4 bases and J by 6 bases; unmatched bases: 6. CDR1 is SGHVS, CDR2 FQNEAQ, per germline. CDR3 region: CASSYTGTGNGYTF. The CDR3 nucleotides read TGTGCCAGCAGCTACACCGGGACAGGGAATGGCTACACCTTC. The full variable domain, completed using reference TRBV7-8 and TRBJ1-2, is GAGVSQSPRYKVAKRGQDVALRCDPISGHVSLFWYQQALGQGPEFLTYFQNEAQLDKSGLPSDRFFAERPEGSVSTLKIQRTQQEDSAVYLCASSYTGTGNGYTFGSGTRLTVV.

This clonotype was detected a few times. The gene calls are TRBV7-9 and TRBJ1-4; 7 positions agree with TRBD1. The V gene end was trimmed by 3 bases and the J gene end by 0 bases; junction bases not matched to a gene: 10. Germline loops: CDR1 SEHNR, CDR2 FQNEAQ (reference sequence). The CDR3 runs to 18 residues. The CDR3 protein is CASSFPGTEHATNEKLFF. The CDR3 DNA is TGTGCCAGCAGCTTTCCCGGGACAGAACACGCAACTAATGAAAAACTGTTTTTT. Filled out from reference TRBV7-9 and TRBJ1-4, the complete variable domain reads DTGVSQNPRHKITKRGQNVTFRCDPISEHNRLYWYRQTLGQGPEFLTYFQNEAQLEKSRLLSDRFSAERPKGSFSTLEIQRTEQGDSAMYLCASSFPGTEHATNEKLFFGSGTQLSVL.